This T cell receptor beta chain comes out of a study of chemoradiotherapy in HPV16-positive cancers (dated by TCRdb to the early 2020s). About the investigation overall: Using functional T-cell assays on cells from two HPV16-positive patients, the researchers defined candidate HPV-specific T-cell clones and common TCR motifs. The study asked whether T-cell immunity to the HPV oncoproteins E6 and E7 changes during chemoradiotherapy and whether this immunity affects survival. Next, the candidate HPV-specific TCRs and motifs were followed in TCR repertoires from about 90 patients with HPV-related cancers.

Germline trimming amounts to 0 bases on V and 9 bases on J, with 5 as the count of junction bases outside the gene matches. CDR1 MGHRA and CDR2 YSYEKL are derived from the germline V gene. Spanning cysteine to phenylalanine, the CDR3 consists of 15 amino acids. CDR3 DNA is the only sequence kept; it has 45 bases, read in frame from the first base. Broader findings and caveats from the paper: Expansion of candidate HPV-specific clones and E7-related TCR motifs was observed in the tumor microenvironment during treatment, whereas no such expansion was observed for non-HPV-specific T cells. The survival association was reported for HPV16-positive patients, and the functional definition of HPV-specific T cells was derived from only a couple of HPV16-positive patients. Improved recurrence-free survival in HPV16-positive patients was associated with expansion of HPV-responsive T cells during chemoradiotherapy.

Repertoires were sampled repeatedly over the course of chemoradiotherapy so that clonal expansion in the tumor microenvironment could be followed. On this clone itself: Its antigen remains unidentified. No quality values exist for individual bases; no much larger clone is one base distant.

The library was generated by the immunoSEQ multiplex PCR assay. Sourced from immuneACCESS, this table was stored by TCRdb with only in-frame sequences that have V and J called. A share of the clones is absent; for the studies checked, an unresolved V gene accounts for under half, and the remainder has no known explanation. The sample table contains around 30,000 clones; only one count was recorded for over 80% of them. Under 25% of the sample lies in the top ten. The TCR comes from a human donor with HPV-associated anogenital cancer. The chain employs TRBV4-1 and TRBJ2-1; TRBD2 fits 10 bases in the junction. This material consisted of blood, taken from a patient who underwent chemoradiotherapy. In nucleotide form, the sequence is TGCGCCAGCAGCCAAGAAAGGGCTAGCGGGGGTGAGCAGTTCTTC. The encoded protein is CASSQERASGGEQFF.